The next 10 T cell receptor beta chains were all read from a single sample in a study of spatial heterogeneity in lung cancer. TCRdb reanalysed the 5' RACE reads using MiXCR and keeps one entry per CDR3 protein. The sample contains roughly 99,000 distinct CDR3 sequences, approximately 19% of which appear only once. Described time point: blood at routine non-recurrence follow-up after resection. The starting material was PBMCs, obtained at follow-up. The receptors shown here come from a male donor with early-stage non-small cell lung cancer.

This clonotype was picked up a small number of times. The genes are TRBV5-8 and TRBJ2-3; no reliable D call. Germline lookup yields CDR1 SGHTS and CDR2 YDEGEE. This CDR3 has 15 residues. V was clipped by 1 base and J by 2 bases, with 11 bases between them. CDR3 DNA: TGTGCCAGCAGCTTGTACAGCTCTTACACAGATACGCAGTATTTT. It is translated as CASSLYSSYTDTQYF.

This chain uses TRBV6-5 with TRBJ2-1; 7 nucleotides match TRBD2. V lost 0 bases to trimming and J lost 7 bases; unmatched junction nucleotides: 12. The CDR3 has 17 amino acids. Germline V lookup: CDR1 MNHEY, CDR2 SVGAGI. CDR3 DNA sequence: TGTGCCAGCAGTTACTCGAAAAGGCGGGGGAATTCTAATGAGCAGTTCTTC. Its translation is CASSYSKRRGNSNEQFF.

This sequence joins TRBV20-1 and TRBJ2-7; possible D gene TRBD2, 6 bases. The CDR3 runs 14 residues. V lost 0 bases, J lost 6 bases, and 15 bases lay in between. Germline CDR1 is DFQATT and CDR2 is SNEGSKA (reference sequence). The CDR3 spells CSARDLLAGGEQYV. The CDR3 region has the DNA TGCAGTGCTAGAGATTTACTAGCCGGGGGCGAGCAGTACGTC.

The chain combines TRBV7-7 with TRBJ2-1; 7 bases are a match to TRBD1. The CDR3 has 16 amino acids. Germline CDR1 reads SSHAT; CDR2 reads FNYEAQ (reference sequence). Trimming at V came to 5 bases and at J to 3 bases, leaving 10 bases not matched to a gene. CDR3 region: CASSPGTANNYNEQFF. CDR3 DNA sequence: TGTGCCAGCAGCCCAGGGACAGCTAATAACTACAATGAGCAGTTCTTC.

V and J are TRBV4-1 and TRBJ2-1; D is perhaps TRBD1 (7 bases). CDR1 MGHRA and CDR2 YSYEKL come from the germline V gene. The CDR3 covers 16 residues. V lost 1 base, J lost 9 bases, and 19 bases lay in between. CDR3 loop: CASSQGRGRGGVEQFF. The CDR3 region has the DNA TGCGCCAGCAGCCAAGGGAGGGGGCGAGGTGGGGTTGAGCAGTTCTTC.

A few counts support this clonotype. The chain uses TRBV19 and TRBJ2-5; possibly TRBD1 or TRBD2 for D (5 bases each). Germline V lookup: CDR1 LNHDA, CDR2 SQIVND (reference sequence). The CDR3 runs to 14 residues. The V and J ends lost 1 base and 5 bases respectively, with 11 bases between them. The CDR3 nucleotides are TGTGCCAGTAGTATAGCTGGGGGTAGGGAGACCCAGTACTTC. It is translated as CASSIAGGRETQYF.

This clonotype has at least ten counts. The chain uses TRBV5-1 and TRBJ2-1; TRBD2 is a possible D gene (6 bases). V lost 4 bases and J lost 5, with 16 bases in between. Germline V gene data show CDR1 as SGHRS and CDR2 as YFSETQ. This CDR3 has 15 amino acids. DNA of the CDR3: TGCGCCAGCAGCCAATGGGGGGAAAGGGACAATGAGCAGTTCTTC. Protein product: CASSQWGERDNEQFF.

This clonotype occurred a few times. CDR3 DNA sequence: TGTGCCAGCAGGACAGGCGGGACGGAGACCCAGTACTTC. The encoded protein is CASRTGGTETQYF. J is TRBJ2-5 and V is TRBV12-3 or TRBV12-4; D is tentatively TRBD1 or TRBD2 (6 bases each). The CDR3 is 13 residues long. The ends were cut back, 6 bases at V and 5 bases at J, with 13 bases in the middle.

In its sample, this clonotype was seen a few times. CDR3 in DNA: TGCGCCAGCAGTGCGGTTATGAACACCGGGGAGCTGTTTTTT. It specifies CASSAVMNTGELFF. This sequence joins TRBV10-1 and TRBJ2-2, with no clear D. Between the trimmed V and J ends, which lost 4 bases and 1 base, there was a span of 7 bases. The CDR3 has 14 residues. Per germline, CDR1 WNHNN and CDR2 SYGVQD (reference sequence).

This clonotype has just a few counts. The chain links TRBV11-2 to TRBJ2-1; 12 nucleotides align to TRBD2. Germline V lookup: CDR1 SGHAT, CDR2 FQNNGV. This CDR3 is 17 amino acids long. After removal of 1 base from V and 6 bases from J, the junction contained 7 bases not matched to a gene. The CDR3 coding sequence is TGTGCCAGCAGCTTAGCGGCTAGCGGGAGGGGGCTCAATGAGCAGTTCTTC. It is translated as CASSLAASGRGLNEQFF.